This TCR beta chain emerged from a study of neurological immune-mediated disorders. The unsorted libraries were produced from 2 million PBMCs held at -80 C. This clonotype was seen at least ten times. Antigen unknown. General study findings and limits: The expanded clones of different subjects shared no CDR3 amino acid sequences (suggesting private repertoires in all groups). HTLV-1-associated myelopathy had the most TCR clonal expansion, whereas multiple sclerosis had the least (lower than in healthy controls).

5'RACE with 10-nucleotide random UMIs generated the cDNA. A single record per CDR3 protein comes from TCRdb applying MiXCR to the 5' RACE reads. The sample holds 46,000 or so distinct CDR3 sequences; 10% are singletons and the top ten take approximately 22%. The sequence came from a woman between 40 and 55 years old with HTLV-1-associated myelopathy (HAM/TSP). The specimen was PBMCs.

This CDR3 reads CASNYGDTQYF. The CDR3 nucleotides are TGTGCCAGCAATTACGGGGATACGCAGTATTTT. The V gene is TRBV2, the J gene TRBJ2-3; D unresolved. The germline V gene has CDR1 SNHLY and CDR2 FYNNEI. The V and J ends lost 7 bases and 6 bases respectively, with 8 bases between them. The CDR3 is 11 amino acids.